A single sample gave rise to the 2 T cell receptor beta chains below, sequenced in a study of blood T cells in healthy people across ages. Using a J-beta primer mix together with a sample-barcoded 5' primer, a second PCR was run for roughly 6 to 12 cycles. TCRdb reprocessed the 5' RACE reads via MiXCR and lists one record per CDR3 protein. The table lists approximately 820,000 distinct CDR3 sequences, around two fifths of them singletons, with roughly 18% in the top ten. Sample: blood. The receptors were sampled from a man aged 55 to 70 in good health.

The chain is built from TRBV4-3 and TRBJ2-3, with a possible D match to TRBD2 (5 bases). Germline V gene lookup returns CDR1 LGHNA and CDR2 YSLEER. The V gene lost 1 base and the J gene lost 5 bases, with 10 bases spanning the gap. This CDR3 is 14 amino acids long. CDR3 DNA: TGCGCCAGCAGCCAAGCCTCCGGGGTAGATACGCAGTATTTT. Amino acid sequence: CASSQASGVDTQYF.

The count of this clonotype is one. This rearrangement joins TRBV28 to TRBJ1-5; D perhaps matches TRBD1 (5 bases). This CDR3 region has 15 residues. Germline lookup yields CDR1 MDHEN and CDR2 SYDVKM. Trimming stripped 4 bases from V and 0 bases from J, with 10 bases between. CDR3 residues: CASSSTEYSNQPQHF. The CDR3 nucleotides read TGTGCCAGCAGTTCGACAGAATATAGCAATCAGCCCCAGCATTTT.